This T cell receptor beta chain comes out of a study of blood T cell repertoires in COVID-19. Study in general: There were acute and convalescent COVID-19 samples, and they came from the United States, Italy and Spain. In each case, the material was cDNA or gDNA derived from T cells, B-cell-depleted T cells, or PBMCs.

Individuals aged about 18 to 100 years were recruited from about two dozen US areas. Original methodology: Using reference gene primer amplification, nucleated cell counts were estimated. Clones were sequenced by immunoSEQ multiplex PCR, and TCRdb holds only the in-frame ones, with some missing. D and trimming come from the DNA, and the V and J calls and clone size come from that table. The profile covers 150,000 to 200,000 clones, with less than 90% appearing a single time and roughly 7% taken by the ten largest. The CDR3 is 17 amino acids. CDR1 is LGHNA, CDR2 YNFKEQ, per germline. Germline trimming cut 1 base from V and 0 bases from J; bases unmatched to any gene: 5. This clone has more than one count but fewer than ten.

The chain joins TRBV4-2 to TRBJ2-1; TRBD2 matches 8 bases. This receptor was identified in a woman in her forties or fifties who had recovered from COVID-19. Sequenced material: PBMCs or T cells enriched from blood (not recorded which). The CDR3 spells CASSQGLGTSSYNEQFF. The CDR3 DNA reads TGTGCCAGCAGCCAAGGTTTAGGGACTAGCTCCTACAATGAGCAGTTCTTC.